This entry describes one TCR beta chain. Its antigen is undetermined. The V gene's germline CDR1 is LGHNA and CDR2 YNFKEQ. The junction had 8 bases not matched to a gene; V was cut back by 1 base and J by 3 bases. CDR3 length: 17 residues. This sample stems from a study of cytomegalovirus exposure and HLA in healthy donors. Study-wide results and caveats: According to an earlier analysis, most TCR beta V segments yielded productive rearrangements about 87% or about 30% of the time. Highest at DRB1 and lowest at HLA-C, TCR association rates differed among HLA loci in a later analysis.

The PCR ran on 60 Vbeta and 13 Jbeta primers. TCRdb's copy holds only in-frame clones and misses some; the assay was immunoSEQ multiplex PCR. The sample has about 170,000 clones; roughly 79% are singletons. V gene TRBV4-2 combines with J gene TRBJ1-5; 8 nucleotides agree with TRBD1. Sequenced material: PBMCs. The sequence came from a woman in her 50s in good health and CMV-seropositive. This chain's CDR3 is CASSQGQGFGNNQPQHF. The CDR3 DNA follows: TGTGCCAGCAGCCAAGGACAGGGGTTTGGAAACAATCAGCCCCAGCATTTT.